This T cell receptor beta chain was sequenced during a study of vaccination effects on CD4 cells after COVID-19. After removal of 6 bases from V and 4 bases from J, the junction contained 6 bases not matched to a gene. Germline V gives CDR1 SQVTM, CDR2 ANQGSEA. The CDR3 runs to 13 residues. ViraFEST assay sequencing came after antigen-specific CD4+ T cells were expanded with viral peptide pools. The culture ran for 10 days before CD4+ T cells were isolated. Each participant received a vaccine that was either BNT162b2 or mRNA-1273, given as two doses. Notes on this clone: The target antigen is unknown.

The table came from immunoSEQ multiplex PCR; TCRdb's copy has only in-frame clones and leaves some out. This table has tens of thousands of clones, around 75% appearing once. The specimen was CD4+ T cells from PBMCs cultured with SARS-CoV-2 spike peptides, collected after COVID-19 vaccination. V usage is TRBV29-1 and J usage is TRBJ1-3; TRBD1 agrees at 7 bases. The TCR sequence derives from a human donor who received a COVID-19 vaccine. Some clones in this sample may be carry-over from other donors' samples. CDR3 region: CSVIAGGGNTIYF. The DNA of the CDR3 is TGCAGCGTCATTGCAGGGGGAGGAAACACCATATATTTT.